This T cell receptor (beta chain) originates from a study of blood T cell repertoires in COVID-19 (dated by TCRdb to 2018 to 2021). As for the study more broadly: Samples from collaborators originated in the United States, Italy and Spain and spanned both the acute and convalescent phases of COVID-19. The material from the prospective study consisted of cDNA or gDNA derived from T cells, B-cell-depleted T cells, or PBMCs. The dataset comprised deeply sampled blood TCRbeta repertoires from subjects exposed to, actively infected with, or recovered from COVID-19. The repertoires were released in a freely available public database meant as a resource for research on the immune response to SARS-CoV-2. Samples came from the ongoing ImmuneRACE study (first 160 participants) plus 1,254 subjects from 6 global collaborators. The sample metadata nearly always contained a de-identified subject ID, COVID-19 status, age in years and sex. HLA class I and class II types, where available, came from metadata supplied by the sample provider rather than from assay-based typing.

TCRbeta CDR3 regions were amplified from genomic DNA by means of the immunoSEQ Assay, a bias-controlled multiplex PCR. The study's own analysis went as follows. Within the assay, amplification of reference gene primers was used to estimate how many nucleated cells each sample contained. To quantify the absolute abundance of each unique TCRbeta CDR3 rearrangement, sequence reads were collapsed and filtered. For each sample, productive Simpson clonality was calculated as the square root of Simpson's diversity index over productive rearrangements. TCRdb limited this immuneACCESS table to in-frame rearrangements with V and J called. A share of clones is missing; checked studies link under half to unresolved V genes, and the rest is unexplained. V and J calls and clone size are those listed in that table; D and trimming were worked out from the DNA. In this sample the table shows 90,000 to 150,000 clones, 85% of which occur a single time. The ten largest clones add up to approximately 10% of the sample.

At the junction V is shortened by 3 bases and J by 7 bases, with 15 bases in between. Spanning cysteine to phenylalanine, the CDR3 consists of 15 amino acids. The sequence is cut down to CDR3 DNA, 45 bases in frame from base 1. Looking up the germline V gene (reference sequence) yields CDR1 LNHDA and CDR2 SQIVND. The collaborating institutions used their own protocols to collect whole blood in K2EDTA tubes. Collaborator samples were shipped for TCRbeta analysis as frozen whole blood, isolated PBMCs, or DNA extracted from either sample type. A remark on this clone: Its binding antigen is unknown. There are no base qualities to consult, and no much larger clone falls within one base.

Overall study outcomes, separate from this receptor: The quantity of clinical and demographic metadata differed by source and by participant and was supplied without curation.

The source is a man older than 75 with acute or convalescent COVID-19. The sequence links TRBV19 to TRBJ2-2; tentative D gene TRBD2, with 6 bases matching. The sequenced material came from peripheral blood. The CDR3 protein sequence reads: CASSMGGTGIGELFF. The sequenced DNA is TGTGCCAGTAGTATGGGGGGTACGGGGATCGGGGAGCTGTTTTTT.